The clone carrying this T cell receptor (beta chain) was detected once. As yet, its antigen is unknown. Reverse transcription of roughly 0.45 to 1 ug RNA used random hexamers. The authors amplified TCR beta CDR3 across 54 Vbeta and 13 Jbeta using immunoSEQ multiplex PCR. TCRdb itself ran the immunoSEQ multiplex PCR reads through MiXCR, one entry per CDR3 protein. The sample lists 95,000 to 150,000 distinct CDR3 sequences; 80% to 95% were seen once. The record originates from a study of CD8 T cells in Susac syndrome. The CDR3 is 12 residues long. Per the germline V gene, CDR1 is SGDLS and CDR2 is YYNGEE. The germline V and J ends were trimmed by 0 bases and 7 bases, with 4 bases remaining between them. Multiple sclerosis controls were treatment-naive patients with stable or active relapsing-remitting disease. TEMRA cells were FACS-enriched, and CD8+ and CD4+ T cells were isolated negatively. Whole-study results and caveats: Individuals included in the TCR sequencing and HLA analysis were acknowledged by the study to be relatively few in number.

The chain employs TRBV9 and TRBJ2-2; the D is unclear. This clonotype was sampled from a human donor with multiple sclerosis. The material sequenced was CD8+ T cells from PBMCs. Here the CDR3 reads CASSVGSGELFF. CDR3 sequence (DNA): TGTGCCAGCAGCGTAGGAAGCGGGGAGCTGTTTTTT.